Listed below are T cell receptor beta chains from one sample, sequenced in a study of blood T cell repertoires in COVID-19. Data came from immunoSEQ multiplex PCR; TCRdb stores just in-frame clones and leaves some out. The sample carries roughly 400,000 clones, approximately 91% recorded once. The sample consisted of PBMCs or T cells enriched from blood (not recorded which). These receptors were collected from a woman aged 18-29 years who had been exposed to COVID-19. The CDR3 runs from the conserved cysteine through the conserved F or W. Fields, in order: J gene, clone size, V gene, D gene, CDR3 DNA, CDR3 protein. The D gene is left open where the match is weak. Part of the rows lack a size; the others show once, few, many or a class for expanded clones.

j_call: TRBJ2-1; clone_size: -; v_call: TRBV19; d_call: TRBD2; cdr3_nt: TGTGCCAGTAGTGGGTTTAGCGGGAAGCAATACAATGAGCAGTTCTTC; cdr3_aa: CASSGFSGKQYNEQFF
j_call: TRBJ2-3; clone_size: -; v_call: TRBV6-5; d_call: TRBD1; cdr3_nt: TGTGCCAGCAGGGACAGGCATACTAGCACAGATACGCAGTATTTT; cdr3_aa: CASRDRHTSTDTQYF
j_call: TRBJ1-1; clone_size: -; v_call: TRBV27; d_call: TRBD1; cdr3_nt: TGTGCCAGCAGTCGCATCGGGACAGGCGTTGAAGCTTTCTTT; cdr3_aa: CASSRIGTGVEAFF
j_call: TRBJ2-6; clone_size: -; v_call: TRBV29-1; d_call: -; cdr3_nt: TGCAGCGTTGTCGGGTTGAGCTCTGGGGCCAACGTCCTGACTTTC; cdr3_aa: CSVVGLSSGANVLTF
j_call: TRBJ2-2; clone_size: -; v_call: TRBV11-2; d_call: TRBD2; cdr3_nt: TGTGCCAGCAGCTTACAAGCGGGGGCGGATACCGGGGAGCTGTTTTTT; cdr3_aa: CASSLQAGADTGELFF
j_call: TRBJ2-2; clone_size: once; v_call: TRBV11-2; d_call: TRBD1; cdr3_nt: TGTGCCAGCAGAGGACAGGGAATGAGCACCGGGGAGCTGTTTTTT; cdr3_aa: CASRGQGMSTGELFF
j_call: TRBJ1-2; clone_size: -; v_call: TRBV25-1; d_call: -; cdr3_nt: TGTGCCAGCAGTGGTTTCCTCACGACAGGAGGTAACTATGGCTACACCTTC; cdr3_aa: CASSGFLTTGGNYGYTF
j_call: TRBJ2-7; clone_size: -; v_call: TRBV4-1; d_call: -; cdr3_nt: TGCGCCAGCAGCCAAACTGGGGGGATCTCCTACGAGCAGTACTTC; cdr3_aa: CASSQTGGISYEQYF
j_call: TRBJ1-5; clone_size: -; v_call: TRBV2; d_call: -; cdr3_nt: TGTGCCAGCAGTGAAGACGGGGGAGGAAATCAGCCCCAGCATTTT; cdr3_aa: CASSEDGGGNQPQHF
j_call: TRBJ2-5; clone_size: -; v_call: TRBV5-3; d_call: TRBD1; cdr3_nt: TGTGCCAGAAGCTTCTGGACAGGGAGAGGAGAGACCCAGTACTTC; cdr3_aa: CARSFWTGRGETQYF
j_call: TRBJ2-1; clone_size: -; v_call: TRBV14; d_call: -; cdr3_nt: TGTGCCAGCAGCCCACTAGCAGGGAACAACTACAATGAGCAGTTCTTC; cdr3_aa: CASSPLAGNNYNEQFF
j_call: TRBJ2-1; clone_size: -; v_call: TRBV7-2; d_call: TRBD2; cdr3_nt: TGTGCCAGCAGCTTAGGAGTGGGCGGGGGGGTATTAGATGAGCAGTTCTTC; cdr3_aa: CASSLGVGGGVLDEQFF
j_call: TRBJ1-1; clone_size: -; v_call: TRBV28; d_call: -; cdr3_nt: TGTGCCAGCAGCCTCTCGGGGGAGGTCAACACTGAAGCTTTCTTT; cdr3_aa: CASSLSGEVNTEAFF
j_call: TRBJ1-2; clone_size: -; v_call: TRBV4-3; d_call: TRBD1; cdr3_nt: TGCGCCAGCAGCCCGGGCAGGGGGCTCGATGGCTACACCTTC; cdr3_aa: CASSPGRGLDGYTF
j_call: TRBJ1-2; clone_size: -; v_call: TRBV29-1; d_call: -; cdr3_nt: TGCAGCGCCCCGGAGGGATTCAATGGCTACACCTTC; cdr3_aa: CSAPEGFNGYTF
j_call: TRBJ1-1; clone_size: -; v_call: TRBV5-4; d_call: TRBD1; cdr3_nt: TGTGCCAGCAGCACCTTGGGACAGGGGGCAACTGAAGCTTTCTTT; cdr3_aa: CASSTLGQGATEAFF
j_call: TRBJ2-1; clone_size: -; v_call: TRBV27; d_call: -; cdr3_nt: TGTGCCAGCAACTTTGGGGGGGGCGCCGGGAATGAGCAGTTCTTC; cdr3_aa: CASNFGGGAGNEQFF
j_call: TRBJ1-1; clone_size: -; v_call: TRBV25-1; d_call: TRBD1; cdr3_nt: TGTGCCAGCAGTGAAAGCGACAGGGCGAGGGGAGAAGCTTTCTTT; cdr3_aa: CASSESDRARGEAFF
j_call: TRBJ2-1; clone_size: -; v_call: TRBV12-3/TRBV12-4; d_call: -; cdr3_nt: TGTGCCAGCAGTTCCCACAGGTACAATGAGCAGTTCTTC; cdr3_aa: CASSSHRYNEQFF
j_call: TRBJ1-2; clone_size: few; v_call: TRBV27; d_call: -; cdr3_nt: TGTGCCAGCTGGGACAACAACTATGGCTACACCTTC; cdr3_aa: CASWDNNYGYTF
j_call: TRBJ2-2; clone_size: -; v_call: TRBV5-6; d_call: TRBD1; cdr3_nt: TGTGCCAGCAGCCCACAGACAGGGGGCGTCACCGGGGAGCTGTTTTTT; cdr3_aa: CASSPQTGGVTGELFF
j_call: TRBJ1-1; clone_size: -; v_call: TRBV5-1; d_call: -; cdr3_nt: TGCGCCAGCAGCTTGGTACGGAGCCACCCTGAAGCTTTCTTT; cdr3_aa: CASSLVRSHPEAFF
j_call: TRBJ2-1; clone_size: -; v_call: TRBV20-1; d_call: -; cdr3_nt: TGCAGTGCTAGTAGAAGTAGTTGGGAGGGGGACTACAATGAGCAGTTCTTC; cdr3_aa: CSASRSSWEGDYNEQFF
j_call: TRBJ1-2; clone_size: -; v_call: TRBV6-1; d_call: -; cdr3_nt: TGTGCCAGCAGTGAGGCGACAGGAGGCTATGGCTACACCTTC; cdr3_aa: CASSEATGGYGYTF
j_call: TRBJ2-3; clone_size: -; v_call: TRBV5-4; d_call: -; cdr3_nt: TGTGCCAGCAGCTTGGGAGACAGCTCTAGCACAGATACGCAGTATTTT; cdr3_aa: CASSLGDSSSTDTQYF
j_call: TRBJ2-2; clone_size: -; v_call: TRBV9; d_call: TRBD2; cdr3_nt: TGTGCCAGCAGCGTAGGTTATAGGGCGGGAGGCTCCGGGGAGCTGTTTTTT; cdr3_aa: CASSVGYRAGGSGELFF
j_call: TRBJ2-7; clone_size: -; v_call: TRBV7-2; d_call: TRBD2; cdr3_nt: TGTGCCAGCAGCTCCCTAGCGGGGCCCTACGAGCAGTACTTC; cdr3_aa: CASSSLAGPYEQYF
j_call: TRBJ1-6; clone_size: -; v_call: TRBV10-3; d_call: TRBD1; cdr3_nt: TGTGCCATCGGGACAGTTGGAGTCTCCTATAATTCACCCCTCCACTTT; cdr3_aa: CAIGTVGVSYNSPLHF
j_call: TRBJ2-3; clone_size: -; v_call: TRBV7-9; d_call: -; cdr3_nt: TGTGCCAGCAGCAACCAAGTTTGGGGGGCAGATACGCAGTATTTT; cdr3_aa: CASSNQVWGADTQYF
j_call: TRBJ1-6; clone_size: -; v_call: TRBV6-5; d_call: -; cdr3_nt: TGTGCCAGCAGGAGTTATACGAATTCACCCCTCCACTTT; cdr3_aa: CASRSYTNSPLHF
j_call: TRBJ2-5; clone_size: -; v_call: TRBV11-2; d_call: -; cdr3_nt: TGTGCCAGCAGCTTAGATGCGGGGACCCAGTACTTC; cdr3_aa: CASSLDAGTQYF
j_call: TRBJ2-3; clone_size: -; v_call: TRBV7-7; d_call: TRBD2; cdr3_nt: TGTGCCAGCAGCTCAATAGCGGGAGGGGGCACAGATACGCAGTATTTT; cdr3_aa: CASSSIAGGGTDTQYF
j_call: TRBJ2-7; clone_size: -; v_call: TRBV7-9; d_call: TRBD2; cdr3_nt: TGTGCCAGCAGCCCAGCGGGAGTGAGCGAGCAGTACTTC; cdr3_aa: CASSPAGVSEQYF
j_call: TRBJ1-1; clone_size: -; v_call: TRBV28; d_call: TRBD1; cdr3_nt: TGTGCCAGCAGGCAAACAGGGGGCACTGAAGCTTTCTTT; cdr3_aa: CASRQTGGTEAFF
j_call: TRBJ1-3; clone_size: few; v_call: TRBV4-1; d_call: -; cdr3_nt: TGCGCCAGCAGCCAAGATCGGGAGGGGTCCATATATTTT; cdr3_aa: CASSQDREGSIYF
j_call: TRBJ1-1; clone_size: -; v_call: TRBV7-2; d_call: TRBD1; cdr3_nt: TGTGCCAGCAGCCAGGGACAGTGGAACACTGAAGCTTTCTTT; cdr3_aa: CASSQGQWNTEAFF
j_call: TRBJ2-5; clone_size: once; v_call: TRBV28; d_call: TRBD2; cdr3_nt: TGTGCCAGCAGACCTAGCGGGGCGCAAGAGACCCAGTACTTC; cdr3_aa: CASRPSGAQETQYF
j_call: TRBJ2-3; clone_size: -; v_call: TRBV7-2; d_call: -; cdr3_nt: TGTGCCAGCAGCTCAGACAGGATCTCTAGCACAGATACGCAGTATTTT; cdr3_aa: CASSSDRISSTDTQYF
j_call: TRBJ2-7; clone_size: -; v_call: TRBV30; d_call: -; cdr3_nt: TGTGCCTGGTCCCGCCAGGGATACGAGCAGTACTTC; cdr3_aa: CAWSRQGYEQYF
j_call: TRBJ1-6; clone_size: -; v_call: TRBV6-5; d_call: -; cdr3_nt: TGTGCCAGCAGGGGGCGGGGAGGTCTAAATTCACCCCTCCACTTT; cdr3_aa: CASRGRGGLNSPLHF
j_call: TRBJ1-6; clone_size: -; v_call: TRBV21-1; d_call: -; cdr3_nt: TGTGCCAGCAGCATACGGACTGGGAAGAGTTCACCCCTCCACTTT; cdr3_aa: CASSIRTGKSSPLHF
j_call: TRBJ1-1; clone_size: -; v_call: TRBV19; d_call: -; cdr3_nt: TGTGCCAGTAGTGCTGCGATGAACACTGAAGCTTTCTTT; cdr3_aa: CASSAAMNTEAFF
j_call: TRBJ1-2; clone_size: -; v_call: TRBV14; d_call: -; cdr3_nt: TGTGCCAGCAGCAAACCGTCAGGGATCGGGGGCTACACCTTC; cdr3_aa: CASSKPSGIGGYTF
j_call: TRBJ2-5; clone_size: once; v_call: TRBV29-1; d_call: TRBD2; cdr3_nt: TGCAGCGTTCTCTTTCCAGGGACTAGCAGCGAGACCCAGTACTTC; cdr3_aa: CSVLFPGTSSETQYF
j_call: TRBJ2-7; clone_size: -; v_call: TRBV5-4; d_call: -; cdr3_nt: TGTGCCAGCAGCTTCGGACAGGGAGGGGCCGGGGAGCAGTACTTC; cdr3_aa: CASSFGQGGAGEQYF
j_call: TRBJ2-7; clone_size: -; v_call: TRBV20-1; d_call: TRBD2; cdr3_nt: TGCAGTGCTAGTTCCGGTAGCGGGGCCTACGAGCAGTACTTC; cdr3_aa: CSASSGSGAYEQYF
j_call: TRBJ1-6; clone_size: -; v_call: TRBV27; d_call: -; cdr3_nt: TGTGCCAGCAGTATAACCGACAGGAATCGGTATTCACCCCTCCACTTT; cdr3_aa: CASSITDRNRYSPLHF
j_call: TRBJ2-7; clone_size: few; v_call: TRBV28; d_call: -; cdr3_nt: TGTGCCAGCAGCCCTGAACAGGGTCCCTACGAGCAGTACTTC; cdr3_aa: CASSPEQGPYEQYF
j_call: TRBJ1-5; clone_size: -; v_call: TRBV27; d_call: -; cdr3_nt: TGTGCCAGCTCTACGTGGGGAGGGAATCAGCCCCAGCATTTT; cdr3_aa: CASSTWGGNQPQHF
j_call: TRBJ1-1; clone_size: -; v_call: TRBV7-9; d_call: -; cdr3_nt: TGTGCCAGCAGCTTAGTTTTAGTCCTTGAAGCTTTCTTT; cdr3_aa: CASSLVLVLEAFF
j_call: TRBJ2-7; clone_size: -; v_call: TRBV13; d_call: TRBD1; cdr3_nt: TGTGCCAGCAGCCCAGGGACAGGGACCTACGAGCAGTACTTC; cdr3_aa: CASSPGTGTYEQYF
j_call: TRBJ1-1; clone_size: few; v_call: TRBV11-2; d_call: -; cdr3_nt: TGTGCCAGCAGCTTAGCTCCCACAGGGAGTTTCACTGAAGCTTTCTTT; cdr3_aa: CASSLAPTGSFTEAFF
j_call: TRBJ1-4; clone_size: -; v_call: TRBV19; d_call: -; cdr3_nt: TGTGCCAGTAGTATAAGACCAATGCTAGGTGAAAAACTGTTTTTT; cdr3_aa: CASSIRPMLGEKLFF
j_call: TRBJ2-1; clone_size: -; v_call: TRBV18; d_call: -; cdr3_nt: TGTGCCAGCTCACCAGGACAGGAGCAGTTCTTC; cdr3_aa: CASSPGQEQFF
j_call: TRBJ2-6; clone_size: -; v_call: TRBV9; d_call: -; cdr3_nt: TGTGCCTCGGCTGGGGCCAACGTCCTGACTTTC; cdr3_aa: CASAGANVLTF
j_call: TRBJ1-6; clone_size: once; v_call: TRBV5-1; d_call: TRBD1; cdr3_nt: TGCGCCAGCAGCTTGGAAGGGATTGACAGGGTCTCACCCCTCCACTTT; cdr3_aa: CASSLEGIDRVSPLHF
j_call: TRBJ2-5; clone_size: -; v_call: TRBV5-1; d_call: TRBD2; cdr3_nt: TGCGCCAGCAGCTTTAGTATAGCGGGAGAACAAGAGACCCAGTACTTC; cdr3_aa: CASSFSIAGEQETQYF